This T cell receptor (beta chain) was profiled in a study of blood T cell repertoires in COVID-19. Study at large: The analysed material was cDNA or gDNA that came from T cells, B-cell-depleted T cells, or PBMCs.

Germline-derived CDR1 and CDR2 are SNHLY and FYNNEI. The CDR3 spans 14 residues. V dropped 6 bases and J dropped 6 bases, with 16 bases sitting between them. Clones were read by immunoSEQ multiplex PCR, and TCRdb kept only the in-frame ones, dropping some. The data hold about 220,000 clones, with 75% to 90% observed a single time. Sequencing was performed on peripheral blood. The clonotype was recovered from a woman in her twenties or thirties who had recovered from COVID-19. The V and J genes are TRBV2 and TRBJ2-3, with D perhaps matching TRBD2 (6 bases). The CDR3 reads CASSPLGGSDTQYF. The CDR3, as DNA: TGTGCCAGCAGCCCCCTTGGGGGGAGCGATACGCAGTATTTT.